The 4 T cell receptor beta chains given below trace back to one sample, sequenced in a study of T cells in Graves' hyperthyroidism and ophthalmopathy. TCR beta CDR3 sequences were amplified from RNA transcripts. Initially, a first-round RT-PCR of the TCR CDR3 employed the HTBI primer set. Each CDR3 protein gets one entry after TCRdb re-called the multiplex PCR reads with MiXCR. The sample has 600,000 to 700,000 distinct CDR3 sequences; less than 45% are singletons. Input material: peripheral blood or thyroid tissue (not recorded which). The receptors shown here come from an adult man with Graves' disease, either hyperthyroidism or ophthalmopathy (not recorded which).

V usage is TRBV20-1 and J usage is TRBJ2-7, with 15 bases fitting TRBD2. Germline V gene sequence: CDR1 DFQATT, CDR2 SNEGSKA (reference sequence). The CDR3 has 14 residues. The junction had 4 bases not matched to a gene; V was cut back by 4 bases and J by 6 bases. The CDR3 is CSATPGLAGGEQYF. Here the CDR3 DNA reads TGCAGTGCTACGCCGGGACTAGCGGGAGGCGAGCAGTACTTC.

This clonotype was seen a handful of times. The chain employs TRBV24-1 and TRBJ1-5; 9 bases are shared with TRBD1. The CDR3 extends over 16 amino acids. V shed 4 bases and J 6 bases; nucleotides not matched to a gene: 9. Germline V gene lookup returns CDR1 KGHDR and CDR2 SFDVKD. The CDR3, as DNA: TGTGCCACCAGTGAGAGAGACAGGGGGGTTTTTCAGCCCCAGCATTTT. Translating gives CATSERDRGVFQPQHF.

As regards this clonotype: The junction differs from germline at one of its ends, possibly a read error. In DNA, the CDR3 is TGTGCCAGCAGCGTAGCCGGGACGGAGACCCAGTACTTC. Its translation is CASSVAGTETQYF. The chain links TRBV7-9 to TRBJ2-5; TRBD1 or TRBD2 may be the D gene (5 bases each). CDR1 SEHNR and CDR2 FQNEAQ come from the germline V gene (reference sequence). The CDR3 has 13 residues.

V and J are TRBV4-1 and TRBJ1-2; 7 nucleotides align to TRBD1. Germline V lookup: CDR1 MGHRA, CDR2 YSYEKL. This CDR3 contains 16 residues. V gave up 0 bases and J gave up 8 bases; unmatched junction bases: 12. CDR3 bases: TGCGCCAGCAGCCAAGATCCAGAGGCAGGGGGTTACGGCTACACCTTC. Translation: CASSQDPEAGGYGYTF.